This T cell receptor (beta chain) was observed in a study of blood T cell repertoires in COVID-19. Study overall: Sites in the United States, Italy and Spain provided acute and convalescent COVID-19 samples. Sample material is recorded as cDNA or gDNA derived from T cells, B-cell-depleted T cells, or PBMCs.

Germline CDR1 and CDR2: SGHTS and YDEGEE. This CDR3 is built from 14 residues. Between the trimmed V and J ends, which lost 3 bases and 9 bases, there was a span of 16 bases. Authors' methods: Estimated nucleated cell counts came from reference gene primer amplification. Data came from immunoSEQ multiplex PCR; TCRdb stores just in-frame clones and leaves some out. Clone size and the V and J calls come from that table; the DNA yielded D and trimming. The sample lists around 130,000 clones, approximately 90% occurring once. The specimen was peripheral blood. The chain uses TRBV5-8 and TRBJ2-1, with a tentative D call TRBD2 (7 bases). The sequence was obtained from a woman between 45 and 65 years old with acute or convalescent COVID-19. The CDR3 nucleotides read TGTGCCAGCAGCTACCGGGCAGGGGAGGGTGAGCAGTTCTTC. The encoded protein is CASSYRAGEGEQFF.